Listed below are T cell receptor beta chains from one sample, sequenced in a study of blood T cell repertoires in COVID-19. The repertoire was sequenced with immunoSEQ multiplex PCR; TCRdb's copy has only in-frame clones and lacks some. The data hold approximately 160,000 clones, with roughly 80% observed a single time. The sequenced sample consisted of peripheral blood. Receptors were obtained from a man aged 55 to 69 with acute or convalescent COVID-19. The CDR3 runs from the conserved cysteine through the conserved F or W. D genes are given only for firm matches. Clone size is not always given. Where it is, it says once, few, many or a class for expanded clones.

j_call v_call d_call clone_size cdr3_nt cdr3_aa
TRBJ2-5 TRBV5-6 TRBD1 . TGTGCCAGCAGCGCGACAGGGAAAGAGACCCAGTACTTC CASSATGKETQYF
TRBJ2-7 TRBV5-1 . . TGCGCCAGCAGCGCGGGACAGCAAGCCTACGAGCAGTACTTC CASSAGQQAYEQYF
TRBJ1-6 TRBV6-4 TRBD1 . TGTGCCAGCAGTGCGACAGGGTCTTTTTCTTCACCCCTCCACTTT CASSATGSFSSPLHF
TRBJ1-4 TRBV6-5 . many TGTGCCAGCAGGGCGACAGGAGGAAATGAAAAACTGTTTTTT CASRATGGNEKLFF
TRBJ1-1 TRBV7-2 TRBD1 . TGTGCCAGCAGCTTGATGACAGGGGGCAGAGGCACTGAAGCTTTCTTT CASSLMTGGRGTEAFF
TRBJ2-7 TRBV25-1 TRBD2 few TGTGCCAGCAGTGAGGGGAGGGTTGAGCAGTACTTC CASSEGRVEQYF
TRBJ1-1 TRBV7-2 . . TGTGCCAGCAGCTTGTACGGGGAGAACACTGAAGCTTTCTTT CASSLYGENTEAFF
TRBJ2-7 TRBV4-1 TRBD1 . TGCGCCAGCAGCCAAGATTCGGACAGGTTGGGCTACGAGCAGTACTTC CASSQDSDRLGYEQYF
TRBJ1-5 TRBV19 . . TGTGCCAGTGGGAGACAGGTCAATCAGCCCCAGCATTTT CASGRQVNQPQHF
TRBJ2-5 TRBV10-3 . . TGTGCCATCAGTGACAGGGAAGAGACCCAGTACTTC CAISDREETQYF
TRBJ2-2 TRBV30 . . TGTGCCTGGACCCCTCTAGCTGCCGGGGAGCTGTTTTTT CAWTPLAAGELFF
TRBJ1-5 TRBV29-1 . . TGCAGCGCCCAGTGGCATAGCAATCAGCCCCAGCATTTT CSAQWHSNQPQHF
TRBJ2-5 TRBV30 TRBD1 . TGTGCCTGGAGTGTAGGGACAGGGGGCCAGACCCAGTACTTC CAWSVGTGGQTQYF
TRBJ1-2 TRBV27 TRBD1 . TGTGCCAGCATGTCCCTACAGGGGGCCTATGGCTACACCTTC CASMSLQGAYGYTF
TRBJ1-5 TRBV7-2 . . TGTGCCAGCAGCCGGGATGGTTTTCGTAGCGTCCTCCAGCCCCAGCATTTT CASSRDGFRSVLQPQHF
TRBJ2-1 TRBV11-2 . . TGTGCCAGCAGCTTAGTGTCGGACAATGAGCAGTTCTTC CASSLVSDNEQFF
TRBJ2-3 TRBV5-1 . . TGCGCCAGCGGTGACACGACGGGGGGCGCAGATACGCAGTATTTT CASGDTTGGADTQYF
TRBJ1-5 TRBV6-2/TRBV6-3 . . TGTGCCAGCAGTTACGGGGGCAGTAATCAGCCCCAGCATTTT CASSYGGSNQPQHF
TRBJ2-5 TRBV10-3 TRBD1 . TGTGCCATCAGTGAACAGGGGGCGCGGGGGGAGACCCAGTACTTC CAISEQGARGETQYF
TRBJ2-1 TRBV7-2 TRBD2 once TGTGCCAGCAGCTTAGGGAGCGGGGACGCCTACAATGAGCAGTTCTTC CASSLGSGDAYNEQFF
TRBJ2-1 TRBV2 TRBD2 . TGTGCCAGCAGTACCGATCTAGCGGGGGGGCCGTTAGGGCAGTTCTTC CASSTDLAGGPLGQFF
TRBJ1-5 TRBV27 . few TGTGCCAGCAGTTTAACGGGGGGTGAGGGCCAGCCCCAGCATTTT CASSLTGGEGQPQHF
TRBJ1-5 TRBV19 TRBD1 many TGTGCCAGTATGGACCGGGACAGTAATCAGCCCCAGCATTTT CASMDRDSNQPQHF
TRBJ1-4 TRBV2 . . TGTGCCAGCAGTGCAGGGTCTAATGAAAAACTGTTTTTT CASSAGSNEKLFF
TRBJ1-5 TRBV5-1 TRBD1 few TGCGCCAGCAGCTCCGGACAGGGGGCTGGACAGCCCCAGCATTTT CASSSGQGAGQPQHF
TRBJ2-6 TRBV4-2 TRBD1 . TGTGCCAGCAGCCAAGCCCTCGGACAGGGTAGTTCTGGGGCCAACGTCCTGACTTTC CASSQALGQGSSGANVLTF
TRBJ1-6 TRBV10-3 . . TGTGCCATCAGTGAGTCCTCCGGAGGTGGTTCACCCCTCCACTTT CAISESSGGGSPLHF
TRBJ1-6 TRBV5-6 . few TGTGCCAGCAGCTTGGGAGGGAGGGTATCACCCCTCCACTTT CASSLGGRVSPLHF
TRBJ2-7 TRBV5-1 . . TGCGCCAGCAGCTTGGGAGCTGCAGGGGCCTACGAGCAGTACTTC CASSLGAAGAYEQYF
TRBJ2-3 TRBV30 TRBD1 . TGTGCCTGGAGGACAGGGGGCGCATGGACAGATACGCAGTATTTT CAWRTGGAWTDTQYF
TRBJ1-6 TRBV4-1 . . TGCGCCAGCAGCTATCACCAGGTCTACTATAATTCACCCCTCCACTTT CASSYHQVYYNSPLHF
TRBJ2-7 TRBV10-3 . . TGTGCCATCAGCCTAGGCGGCGGCACCTCCTACGAGCAGTACTTC CAISLGGGTSYEQYF
TRBJ1-1 TRBV4-2 TRBD1 . TGTGCCAGCAGCCAGGGACAGGGGGCTTTTACTGAAGCTTTCTTT CASSQGQGAFTEAFF
TRBJ1-6 TRBV28 . . TGTGCCAGCAGGCCCGCACAGGGAAACCTCTATAATTCACCCCTCCACTTT CASRPAQGNLYNSPLHF
TRBJ2-7 TRBV6-1 TRBD1 . TGTGCCAGCAGTGAAGAAGGGGGTTTGGTACAGGGGGAGTACGAGCAGTACTTC CASSEEGGLVQGEYEQYF
TRBJ2-3 TRBV7-9 TRBD1 . TGTGCCAGCAGCTTATCAGGGGGCAACACAGATACGCAGTATTTT CASSLSGGNTDTQYF
TRBJ2-3 TRBV9 . few TGTGCCAGCAGCCCCGGGCGGGTGGACACAGATACGCAGTATTTT CASSPGRVDTDTQYF
TRBJ2-7 TRBV11-3 . . TGTGCCAGCAGCATAACCAGACAAGGCGAGCAGTACTTC CASSITRQGEQYF
TRBJ1-1 TRBV4-2 . . TGTGCCAGCAGCCAAGATCTACTGAACACTGAAGCTTTCTTT CASSQDLLNTEAFF
TRBJ2-5 TRBV7-8 TRBD2 . TGTGCCAGCAGCCCATGGGGGACTAGCAGAGAGACCCAGTACTTC CASSPWGTSRETQYF
TRBJ1-5 TRBV2 TRBD1 . TGTGCCAGCAGAGTCGGGACAGGGCCTCAGCCCCAGCATTTT CASRVGTGPQPQHF
TRBJ2-7 TRBV12-3/TRBV12-4 . . TGTGCCAGCAGTTGGGGAGGCGAGCAGTACTTC CASSWGGEQYF